This T cell receptor (beta chain) was sequenced for a study of T cell responses to AZD1222 COVID-19 vaccine. Study-wide findings and caveats: No repertoire was sampled before or during the peak T cell response, only after it.

The CDR3 has 14 amino acids. Germline assignment: CDR1 SGHKS and CDR2 YYEKEE (reference sequence). The ends lost 4 bases at V and 2 bases at J; junction bases unmatched: 5. Worth noting for this clone: What it binds is unknown.

Clones were read by immunoSEQ multiplex PCR, and TCRdb kept only the in-frame ones, dropping some. The repertoire holds about 140,000 clones, with approximately 92% as singletons. The sequence was collected from an adult in good health. The genes are TRBV5-5 and TRBJ1-1; 7 nucleotides line up with TRBD1. The sequenced sample was peripheral blood, obtained on day 0 of AZD1222 vaccination. The CDR3 coding sequence is TGTGCCAGCAGCCTAGGGGGCAGCAACACTGAAGCTTTCTTT. The encoded protein is CASSLGGSNTEAFF.